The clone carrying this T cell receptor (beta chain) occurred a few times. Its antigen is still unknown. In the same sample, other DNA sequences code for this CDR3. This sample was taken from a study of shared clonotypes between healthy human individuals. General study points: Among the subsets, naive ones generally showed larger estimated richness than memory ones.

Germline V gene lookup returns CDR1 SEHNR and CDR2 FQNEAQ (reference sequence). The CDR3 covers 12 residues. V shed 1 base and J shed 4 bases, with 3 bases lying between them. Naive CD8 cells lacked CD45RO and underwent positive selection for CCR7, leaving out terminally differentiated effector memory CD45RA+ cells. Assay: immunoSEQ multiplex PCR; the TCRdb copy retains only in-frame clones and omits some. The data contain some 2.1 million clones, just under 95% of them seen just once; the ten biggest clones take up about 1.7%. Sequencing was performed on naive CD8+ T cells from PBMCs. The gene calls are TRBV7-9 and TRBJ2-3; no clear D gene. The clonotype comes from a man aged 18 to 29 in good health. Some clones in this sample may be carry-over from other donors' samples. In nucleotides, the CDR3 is TGTGCCAGCAGCTTAGACCCAGATACGCAGTATTTT. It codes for CASSLDPDTQYF.